Shown below are 17 T cell receptor beta chains from a single sample sequenced in a study of shared clonotypes between healthy human individuals. Assay used: immunoSEQ multiplex PCR; TCRdb lists only in-frame clones, some missing. The table has approximately 2.1 million clones, over 85% seen once. Specimen: naive CD4+ T cells from PBMCs. Subset of the sample: CD45RA+ positively selected. All receptors come from a man between 18 and 29 years old in good health. Some clones in this sample may be carry-over from other donors' samples.

This chain uses TRBV5-1 with TRBJ2-1; D remains unclear. The CDR3 is 16 residues long. Trimming took off 2 bases at V and 7 bases at J, with 19 bases between the two ends. Germline V lookup: CDR1 SGHRS, CDR2 YFSETQ. The CDR3 nucleotides are TGCGCCAGCAGCTTTGGACGGACCCCAATGGGGAATGAGCAGTTCTTC. This codes for CASSFGRTPMGNEQFF.

The chain joins TRBV27 to TRBJ2-7; 9 positions match TRBD2. Germline V CDR1 and CDR2: MNHEY, SMNVEV (reference sequence). The CDR3 length is 18 residues. V shed 3 bases, J shed 2 bases, and the junction held 14 bases outside the gene matches. The CDR3 region is CASSFSYPPGLATYEQYF. CDR3 bases: TGTGCCAGCAGTTTCTCGTACCCCCCGGGACTAGCCACCTACGAGCAGTACTTC.

The gene calls are TRBV9 and TRBJ2-7; 11 bases agree with TRBD1. The CDR3 is 15 residues long. The J segment lost 4 bases and the V segment lost 3 bases, leaving 6 bases of the junction unmatched. Germline loops: CDR1 SGDLS, CDR2 YYNGEE. In nucleotides, the CDR3 is TGTGCCAGCAGCGCCCGGACAGGGGGCTATTACGAGCAGTACTTC. The encoded protein is CASSARTGGYYEQYF. Together with reference TRBV9 and TRBJ2-7, the CDR3 gives the full variable domain: DSGVTQTPKHLITATGQRVTLRCSPRSGDLSVYWYQQSLDQGLQFLIQYYNGEERAKGNILERFSAQQFPDLHSELNLSSLELGDSALYFCASSARTGGYYEQYFGPGTRLTVT.

The rearrangement joins TRBV29-1 to TRBJ1-4, with TRBD1 identical over 8 bases. Trimming removed 6 bases from V and 7 bases from J; junction bases left unmatched: 10. CDR3 length equals 14 residues. The germline CDR1 and CDR2 sequences are SQVTM and ANQGSEA. CDR3 DNA: TGCAGCGTCAGACAGGGGAGGAAGAGTGAAAAACTGTTTTTT. It specifies CSVRQGRKSEKLFF.

The V call is TRBV7-8, the J call TRBJ2-7, with 7 positions matching TRBD2. J lost 3 bases, V lost 1 base, and 9 bases had no gene match. The CDR3 totals 16 residues. Germline assignment: CDR1 SGHVS and CDR2 FQNEAQ. The CDR3 region is CASSLVRASGHYEQYF. CDR3 in DNA: TGTGCCAGCAGCTTAGTGCGGGCTAGCGGACACTACGAGCAGTACTTC.

V is TRBV5-1 and J is TRBJ2-5; perhaps TRBD2 as D (6 bases). The closer fit of TRBJ2-7 to the DNA end suggests the J call may be wrong. The CDR3 has 14 residues. Germline-derived CDR1 and CDR2 are SGHRS and YFSETQ. The CDR3: CASSLATGDYEQYF. For the CDR3, the DNA is TGCGCCAGCAGCTTGGCCACGGGAGACTACGAGCAGTACTTC.

V and J are TRBV18 and TRBJ1-4; possible D gene TRBD1, 6 bases. The CDR3 contains 15 residues. In germline, CDR1 is KGHSH, CDR2 LQKENI. Trimming removed 4 bases at V and 2 bases at J, with 11 bases between. The CDR3 nucleotides are TGTGCCAGCTCACGCGCCACAGGGACTAATGAAAAACTGTTTTTT. Translation: CASSRATGTNEKLFF.

The chain recombines TRBV19 with TRBJ1-1, with 7 positions matching TRBD1. Germline-derived CDR1 and CDR2 are LNHDA and SQIVND (reference sequence). The CDR3 is 13 amino acids. Unmatched junction bases numbered 3, after V lost 5 bases and J lost 3 bases. The CDR3 protein is CASSLTGYTEAFF. The CDR3 nucleotides are TGTGCCAGTAGTTTGACAGGGTACACTGAAGCTTTCTTT.

Of note for this clone: Other DNA sequences within the sample encode an identical CDR3. V gene TRBV28 combines with J gene TRBJ1-4, with a weak D call TRBD1 (5 bases). This CDR3 comprises 14 residues. Germline CDR1 is MDHEN and CDR2 is SYDVKM. Trimming cost V 4 bases and J 4 bases, with 10 bases left between them. In DNA, the CDR3 is TGTGCCAGCAGTTCGCCGGGACTTAATGAAAAACTGTTTTTT. Its translation: CASSSPGLNEKLFF. Full variable domain (missing parts from reference TRBV28 and TRBJ1-4): DVKVTQSSRYLVKRTGEKVFLECVQDMDHENMFWYRQDPGLGLRLIYFSYDVKMKEKGDIPEGYSVSREKKERFSLILESASTNQTSMYLCASSSPGLNEKLFFGSGTQLSVL.

Regarding this clone: The sample has other DNA sequences that encode this CDR3 too. As DNA, the CDR3 is TGTGCCAGCAGTGGTGCGGGAGGCTACAATGAGCAGTTCTTC. It codes for CASSGAGGYNEQFF. The chain couples TRBV6-6 to TRBJ2-1; 8 bases are shared with TRBD2. Germline CDR1 is MNHNY and CDR2 is SVGAGI (reference sequence). This CDR3 has 14 residues. V was pared by 5 bases and J by 3 bases, with 3 bases of the junction left unmatched.

CDR3 in DNA: TGTGCCAGCAGTGAATGGGCTCAGGGCCCAGGGTACGAGCAGTACTTC. Protein product: CASSEWAQGPGYEQYF. The chain uses TRBV6-1 and TRBJ2-7; D may be TRBD1 (5 bases). Between the trimmed V and J ends, which lost 2 bases and 4 bases, there was a span of 18 bases. CDR3 length: 16 residues. Germline V gene sequence: CDR1 MNHNS, CDR2 SASEGT.

CDR3 nucleotides: TGTGCCAGCAGGTCTCTCGGAGGTCCCTACGAGCAGTACTTC. Its protein product is CASRSLGGPYEQYF. The rearrangement links TRBV27 to TRBJ2-7; D possibly corresponds to TRBD2 (5 bases). Trimming shortened V by 6 bases and J by 2 bases, and 14 bases separated the two germline ends. The CDR3 covers 14 residues. The germline gives CDR1 MNHEY, CDR2 SMNVEV (reference sequence).

This clone was seen only once. The CDR3, as DNA: TGTGCCAGTAACCCGGGACAGGGGCCCCTCGCTGAAGCTTTCTTT. Translation gives CASNPGQGPLAEAFF. The V and J genes are TRBV19 and TRBJ1-1; 10 bases map to TRBD1. CDR1 is LNHDA and CDR2 is SQIVND in the germline V gene (reference sequence). The CDR3 sequence is 15 residues long. V lost 7 bases to trimming and J lost 6 bases; unmatched junction nucleotides: 11.

CDR3 protein: CASSLSRTGFGELFF. The CDR3 DNA reads TGTGCCAGCAGTTTATCCCGGACAGGGTTCGGGGAGCTGTTTTTT. The gene calls are TRBV28 and TRBJ2-2, with TRBD1 matching 8 bases. This CDR3 has 15 amino acids. After removal of 1 base from V and 7 bases from J, the junction contained 5 bases not matched to a gene. Germline V lookup: CDR1 MDHEN, CDR2 SYDVKM. Complete variable domain (other parts from reference TRBV28 and TRBJ2-2): DVKVTQSSRYLVKRTGEKVFLECVQDMDHENMFWYRQDPGLGLRLIYFSYDVKMKEKGDIPEGYSVSREKKERFSLILESASTNQTSMYLCASSLSRTGFGELFFGEGSRLTVL.

The chain has TRBV21-1 and TRBJ1-1. TRBV21-1 is termed a pseudogene. The length of the CDR3 is 13 residues. The DNA for the CDR3 is TGTGCCAGCAGCAAATTGGTCGGCACTGAAGCTTTCTTT. Protein: CASSKLVGTEAFF.

The chain joins TRBV5-6 to TRBJ2-3; D is unclear. Per the germline V gene, CDR1 is SGHDT and CDR2 is YYEEEE. The V end lost 3 bases, the J end lost 4 bases, and 12 bases lay between the germline ends. This CDR3 spans 14 amino acids. CDR3 residues: CASSSPVLSDTQYF. The CDR3 nucleotides read TGTGCCAGCAGCTCCCCCGTGCTTTCAGATACGCAGTATTTT. The full variable domain, completed using reference TRBV5-6 and TRBJ2-3, is DAGVTQSPTHLIKTRGQQVTLRCSPKSGHDTVSWYQQALGQGPQFIFQYYEEEERQRGNFPDRFSGHQFPNYSSELNVNALLLGDSALYLCASSSPVLSDTQYFGPGTRLTVL.

The rearrangement links TRBV6-6 to TRBJ2-7, with TRBD2 matching over 11 bases. Germline values: CDR1 MNHNY, CDR2 SVGAGI (reference sequence). V trimming: 2 bases; J trimming: 6 bases; junction bases outside the gene matches: 6. The CDR3 consists of 15 residues. CDR3: CASSYALAGVGEQYF. CDR3 DNA sequence: TGTGCCAGCAGTTACGCACTAGCGGGAGTCGGCGAGCAGTACTTC.